These T cell receptor beta chains were read from a single sample in a study of blood T cell repertoires in COVID-19. Sequencing was performed with immunoSEQ multiplex PCR; in TCRdb, only in-frame clones are kept and a portion is missing. The sample carries roughly 400,000 clones, more than 70% recorded once. Sample: PBMCs or T cells enriched from blood (not recorded which). These receptors were obtained from a woman aged 18-35 years who had been exposed to COVID-19. CDR3s include the opening cysteine and the closing phenylalanine or tryptophan. Each record gives: clone size, D gene, J gene, CDR3 length, V gene, CDR3 protein, CDR3 DNA. The D gene is left open where the match is weak. Clone size is shown for a subset of rows, as once, few, many or a class of expanded clone.

NA TRBD1 TRBJ2-2 15 TRBV6-6 CASSYRDRNTGELFF TGTGCCAGCAGTTACCGGGACAGAAACACCGGGGAGCTGTTTTTT
NA TRBD1 TRBJ1-5 17 TRBV5-7 CASSLGQGAISNQPQHF TGTGCCAGCAGCTTAGGACAGGGGGCAATCAGCAATCAGCCCCAGCATTTT
NA NA TRBJ2-1 15 TRBV9 CASSPGGGLSYEQFF TGTGCCAGCAGCCCGGGAGGGGGCTTAAGTTATGAGCAGTTCTTC
NA TRBD1 TRBJ1-2 13 TRBV7-2 CASRNTGESGYTF TGTGCCAGCAGAAACACAGGGGAAAGTGGCTACACCTTC
once NA TRBJ2-6 16 TRBV19 CASSSATVSGANVLTF TGTGCCAGTAGTTCCGCCACTGTCTCTGGGGCCAACGTCCTGACTTTC
NA NA TRBJ2-6 18 TRBV11-2 CASSLMTGGSSGANVLTF TGTGCCAGCAGCTTAATGACAGGCGGGAGCTCTGGGGCCAACGTCCTGACTTTC
NA NA TRBJ1-1 17 TRBV28 CASSQPPGVGRDTEAFF TGTGCCAGCAGTCAACCCCCCGGGGTAGGGAGGGACACTGAAGCTTTCTTT
NA NA TRBJ1-5 16 TRBV28 CASSLSVSYSNQPQHF TGTGCCAGCAGTTTATCCGTGTCTTATAGCAATCAGCCCCAGCATTTT
NA NA TRBJ1-1 12 TRBV12-3/TRBV12-4 CASSLANTEAFF TGTGCCAGCAGTTTGGCCAACACTGAAGCTTTCTTT
NA NA TRBJ1-1 13 TRBV28 CASMGAGNTEAFF TGTGCCAGCATGGGGGCGGGGAACACTGAAGCTTTCTTT
once TRBD2 TRBJ2-1 18 TRBV7-8 CASSLGRTGGRVANEQFF TGTGCCAGCAGCCTCGGGCGAACCGGCGGGAGGGTAGCGAATGAGCAGTTCTTC
NA NA TRBJ2-7 12 TRBV12-3/TRBV12-4 CASSLPSYEQYF TGTGCCAGCAGTTTACCCAGTTACGAGCAGTACTTC
NA NA TRBJ2-7 12 TRBV19 CASSIRGAEQYF TGTGCCAGTAGTATCCGGGGGGCCGAGCAGTACTTC
NA NA TRBJ2-7 13 TRBV11-2 CASSLDRTGEQYF TGTGCCAGCAGCTTAGATCGGACGGGGGAGCAGTACTTC
NA TRBD1 TRBJ1-2 14 TRBV10-3 CAISEGGQGNGYTF TGTGCCATCAGTGAGGGGGGACAGGGAAATGGCTACACCTTC
NA TRBD2 TRBJ2-3 14 TRBV7-3 CASSFGRGTDTQYF TGTGCCAGCAGCTTCGGGAGGGGGACAGATACGCAGTATTTT
NA NA TRBJ2-5 14 TRBV27 CASSLGGIQETQYF TGTGCCAGCAGTTTAGGGGGGATTCAAGAGACCCAGTACTTC
NA NA TRBJ2-3 14 TRBV6-5 CASSRGFSTDTQYF TGTGCCAGCAGTCGGGGATTTAGCACAGATACGCAGTATTTT
few NA TRBJ1-1 13 TRBV19 CARPLPRNTEAFF TGTGCCAGACCGCTCCCGCGGAACACTGAAGCTTTCTTT
NA NA TRBJ1-2 15 TRBV5-1 CASSLSDRTIYGYTF TGCGCCAGCAGCTTGTCTGACAGGACAATCTATGGCTACACCTTC
few NA TRBJ1-5 16 TRBV28 CASSWGGRYSNQPQHF TGTGCCAGCAGTTGGGGAGGAAGATATAGCAATCAGCCCCAGCATTTT
NA TRBD1 TRBJ2-3 13 TRBV2 CASGTGGADTQYF TGTGCCAGCGGGACAGGGGGCGCAGATACGCAGTATTTT
NA NA TRBJ1-1 15 TRBV4-1 CASSQGRGGATEAFF TGCGCCAGCAGCCAAGGCCGAGGAGGGGCCACTGAAGCTTTCTTT
NA TRBD2 TRBJ2-7 13 TRBV7-9 CASTLSGKYEQYF TGTGCCAGCACCCTAAGCGGGAAATACGAGCAGTACTTC
NA NA TRBJ1-4 14 TRBV2 CASTGGASGEKLFF TGTGCCAGCACCGGGGGGGCATCAGGGGAAAAACTGTTTTTT
NA TRBD2 TRBJ2-7 15 TRBV25-1 CASSEGLAAIYEQYF TGTGCCAGCAGTGAGGGGCTAGCGGCCATCTACGAGCAGTACTTC
NA NA TRBJ2-7 13 TRBV5-4 CASSLGGYYEQYF TGTGCCAGCAGCTTGGGGGGCTACTACGAGCAGTACTTC
NA TRBD1 TRBJ2-7 14 TRBV7-3 CASSEGQGTYEQYF TGTGCCAGCAGCGAAGGACAGGGGACCTACGAGCAGTACTTC
once NA TRBJ2-2 15 TRBV6-4 CASSDYEFATGELFF TGTGCCAGCAGTGACTATGAGTTTGCGACCGGGGAGCTGTTTTTT
NA NA TRBJ1-2 13 TRBV7-7 CASSHGSGEGYTF TGTGCCAGCAGCCACGGGTCAGGGGAGGGCTACACCTTC
NA NA TRBJ2-7 16 TRBV5-1 CASSLGVVGASYEQYF TGCGCCAGCAGCTTGGGCGTGGTAGGGGCCTCCTACGAGCAGTACTTC
NA NA TRBJ2-7 17 TRBV5-4 CASSFPLARDVPYEQYF TGTGCCAGCAGCTTCCCTCTAGCGCGCGACGTCCCGTACGAGCAGTACTTC
NA TRBD1 TRBJ1-5 15 TRBV27 CASSLYRGDDQPQHF TGTGCCAGCAGTTTATACAGGGGAGATGATCAGCCCCAGCATTTT
NA TRBD1 TRBJ1-2 15 TRBV5-4 CASSVTGGGDDGYTF TGTGCCAGCAGCGTAACAGGGGGCGGGGATGATGGCTACACCTTC
NA NA TRBJ2-5 16 TRBV21-1 CASSKAGTSDQETQYF TGTGCCAGCAGCAAAGCAGGAACTAGCGACCAAGAGACCCAGTACTTC
once TRBD1 TRBJ2-5 16 TRBV9 CASSPRDRGQQETQYF TGTGCCAGCAGCCCCCGGGACAGGGGCCAACAAGAGACCCAGTACTTC
NA TRBD1 TRBJ1-1 15 TRBV5-1 CASSLAGQGNTEAFF TGCGCCAGCAGCTTGGCGGGACAGGGGAACACTGAAGCTTTCTTT
NA TRBD2 TRBJ2-7 17 TRBV5-1 CASSSGLAGTLPYEQYF TGCGCCAGCAGCTCGGGACTAGCGGGCACACTTCCCTACGAGCAGTACTTC
NA TRBD1 TRBJ1-3 15 TRBV7-2 CASSPGTGPGNTIYF TGTGCCAGCAGCCCCGGGACAGGGCCTGGAAACACCATATATTTT
NA TRBD1 TRBJ2-7 15 TRBV5-1 CASSPGTGISYEQYF TGCGCCAGCAGCCCCGGGACAGGGATTTCCTACGAGCAGTACTTC
NA NA TRBJ2-3 16 TRBV11-2 CASSSRGAVVGDTQYF TGTGCCAGCAGCTCCCGGGGAGCGGTAGTAGGAGATACGCAGTATTTT
NA TRBD1 TRBJ2-7 14 TRBV7-9 CASSRQGAAYEQYF TGTGCCAGCAGCCGACAGGGGGCCGCCTACGAGCAGTACTTC
NA NA TRBJ2-1 16 TRBV23-1 CASSQSSSAKNNEQFF TGCGCCAGCAGTCAATCTTCTAGCGCCAAAAACAATGAGCAGTTCTTC